The subject of this entry is one T cell receptor beta chain. The specificity of this receptor is unknown. Per-base quality was not reported, and no clone a single base away is much larger than it. From the germline V gene, CDR1 is KGHSH and CDR2 is LQKENI. The trim is 0 bases for V and 1 base for J, with a gap of 9 bases between the germline ends. The CDR3 holds 15 amino acids from the cysteine to the phenylalanine. CDR3 DNA is the only sequence kept; it has 45 bases, read in frame from the first base. The record originates from a study of shared clonotypes between healthy human individuals (TCRdb year 2020). For the study in its entirety: The cohort comprised a couple of women and a few men aged 18 to 49 years. For each donor, CD4 naive and CD4 memory were each given three plates, CD8 naive was given two plates, and CD8 memory was given one plate. Blood TCR repertoires of five healthy adults were deeply sequenced to estimate repertoire size and the extent of clonotype sharing between individuals. Different laboratories and diverse techniques were used to prepare libraries and sequence TCR repertoires, to increase sequencing depth and limit assay-specific biases. Leukapheresis yielded between about 0.85 and 10 billion PBMCs per donor. Summary of the overall study and its limitations: Naive subsets generally had larger estimated clonotype richness than memory subsets did. Because the study included only a small number of donors, the genetic and exposure-history diversity represented was limited. Higher generation probabilities were observed for clonotypes shared by all four sorted-subset donors than for non-shared clonotypes. Incomplete sequencing was indicated by rarefaction of sorted-subset datasets, despite the large sequencing depth. Sampling was restricted to blood, and TCR repertoires in tissues likely differ from the TCR repertoires found in blood. Pairwise subsampling indicated that sequencing depth was expected to affect the degree of clonotype sharing among donors. Across a few donors, approximately 5% of naive CD4, approximately 4% of naive CD8, 2% to 2.5% of memory CD4, and around 0.4% of memory CD8 clonotypes were shared.

Using the deep immunoSEQ assay, TCR CDR3 regions were amplified from genomic DNA by multiplex PCR. Extracted genomic DNA from each cell subset was spread evenly across all wells of several immunoSEQ 96-well plates, with each plate serving as a replicate. For sorted subsets, approximately 210 ng of genomic DNA, equivalent to tens of thousands of T cell genomes, went into each replicate PCR. Purified libraries were measured with a Qubit 3.0 fluorometer, size-checked on a Bioanalyzer 2100, and measured again with the KAPA Library Quantification kit. Every immunoSEQ 96-well plate was sequenced on a separate single-read 150-cycle Illumina NextSeq 550 flow cell. Regarding the original processing steps: Because the immunoSEQ output held only junctional sequences and lacked quality scores, the filtering could not match the filtering applied to full-length reads. Sequences were annotated with PyIR, a Python wrapper for IgBLAST v1.9, using IMGT germline references to assign V/J genes and CDR3. Reads were filtered out if the reads had weak V/J assignments (E-value above 1e-6), no CDR3, stop codons, out-of-frame junctions, or ambiguous translated residues. V3J clonotypes were defined as sequences sharing an identical inferred V gene, J gene, and CDR3 amino acid sequence. Percentage overlap between repertoires was computed as shared unique clonotypes divided by the size of the smaller repertoire. RTK rarefaction, the Chao1 estimator, and Recon v2.1 estimates of unobserved clonotypes were used to assess repertoire richness. OLGA was used to compute generation probabilities for all TCRbeta clonotypes that the gDNA method yielded from several donors. Imported from immuneACCESS, the table was reduced by TCRdb to in-frame sequences with V and J called. These copies leave out some clones; in studies compared against another copy, an unresolved V gene accounts for under half, and the cause of the remainder is not known. From that table come the V and J calls and clone size; the DNA was used to work out D and trimming. A total of approximately 980,000 clones appear in this sample, roughly 72% of them only once. The top ten constitute approximately 1.5% of the sample.

The donors were healthy, HIV-negative adults who had no recently reported acute infections or vaccinations. Every donor was a Caucasian adult living in Nashville, Tennessee, USA. CD4+ T cells were enriched by magnetic negative selection; naive cells were then positively selected on CD45RA, and the negative fraction formed the memory subset. After blood collection by leukapheresis, PBMCs were isolated using Ficoll-Histopaque density gradient centrifugation and then cryopreserved in the vapor phase of liquid nitrogen. Analytical flow cytometry was used to check the purity and quantity of each magnetically sorted T cell population. Each sorted fraction had its genomic DNA isolated and then quantified by UV absorbance on a Nanodrop 2000c.

The clonotype was recovered from a man younger than 35 in good health. The rearrangement joined TRBV18 to TRBJ1-1, and TRBD1 may be the D gene, going by 5 matching bases. Sequencing input: memory CD4+ T cells sorted from blood. The sample's cell subset or site label, decoded: CD45RA-negative fraction. The base sequence is TGTGCCAGCTCACCACCGAACGGGGGGAACACTGAAGCTTTCTTT. The resulting protein is CASSPPNGGNTEAFF.